The next 22 T cell receptor beta chains were all read from a single sample in a study of cytomegalovirus exposure and HLA in healthy donors. It was with 60 Vbeta and 13 Jbeta primers that the PCR ran. Measured with immunoSEQ multiplex PCR; TCRdb has only the in-frame clones, and not every one. In the table there are some 170,000 clones, 82% of which are singletons. The sample consisted of PBMCs. The receptor source for this set is a girl aged 2-10 years in good health and CMV-seropositive.

CDR3 coding DNA: TGTGCCAGCAGCCGAGACAGGGCTTATGGCTACACCTTC. Translation gives CASSRDRAYGYTF. The chain has TRBV5-6 and TRBJ1-2; 7 bases match TRBD1. Germline lookup yields CDR1 SGHDT and CDR2 YYEEEE. Trimming removed 4 bases from V and 5 bases from J; junction bases left unmatched: 5. The CDR3 totals 13 residues.

The chain carries TRBV11-2 and TRBJ2-7; possibly TRBD2 for D (6 bases). V lost 0 bases and J lost 0, with 15 bases in between. The CDR3 loop spans 17 amino acids. Germline V gene lookup returns CDR1 SGHAT and CDR2 FQNNGV. The CDR3 sequence: CASSLEGWRDSSYEQYF. The CDR3 bases are TGTGCCAGCAGCTTAGAGGGATGGCGGGATAGCTCCTACGAGCAGTACTTC.

This clone was seen only once. The chain links TRBV5-4 to TRBJ2-7; weak D call: TRBD2 (6 bases). This CDR3 region has 14 residues. CDR1 and CDR2 from the germline V gene are SGHNT and YYREEE (reference sequence). The V end was cut by 4 bases, the J end by 0 bases, with 11 bases between. CDR3 protein: CASSPAGLSYEQYF. The CDR3 DNA sequence: TGTGCCAGCAGCCCGGCGGGACTCTCCTACGAGCAGTACTTC.

V and J are TRBV30 and TRBJ1-2; D perhaps matches TRBD1 (6 bases). Per the germline V gene, CDR1 is GTSNPN and CDR2 is SVGIG (reference sequence). The V end lost 1 base, the J end lost 4 bases, and 19 bases lay between the germline ends. The CDR3 spans 16 residues. The CDR3 loop reads CAWSAINGGRGYGYTF. The CDR3 DNA follows: TGTGCCTGGAGTGCGATAAACGGGGGGCGAGGCTATGGCTACACCTTC.

V usage is TRBV6-1 and J usage is TRBJ1-6; 9 nucleotides align to TRBD1. Germline V gene data show CDR1 as MNHNS and CDR2 as SASEGT. The CDR3 totals 16 residues. The J segment lost 8 bases and the V segment lost 4 bases, leaving 9 bases of the junction unmatched. CDR3 bases: TGTGCCAGCAGTGTAGATCCCGGGACAGGGTATTCACCCCTCCACTTT. This encodes CASSVDPGTGYSPLHF.

The chain carries TRBV18 and TRBJ2-1; 10 bases map to TRBD2. V dropped 4 bases and J dropped 6; count of bases not matched to a gene: 12. CDR1 is KGHSH and CDR2 is LQKENI in the germline V gene. The CDR3 sequence is 17 residues long. CDR3: CASSRTTSGTGANEQFF. The CDR3 DNA sequence: TGTGCCAGCTCACGAACAACTAGCGGGACTGGGGCCAATGAGCAGTTCTTC.

This clone was seen a few times. The CDR3 here is CASSSTGAANEKLFF. DNA of the CDR3: TGTGCCAGCAGCTCGACAGGGGCTGCTAATGAAAAACTGTTTTTT. The chain joins TRBV11-2 to TRBJ1-4; 8 bases match TRBD1. This CDR3 is built from 15 residues. V lost 4 bases to trimming and J lost 3 bases; unmatched junction nucleotides: 4. Germline V gene sequence: CDR1 SGHAT, CDR2 FQNNGV.

This chain joins TRBV18 and TRBJ2-1; 7 positions match TRBD1. The germline V gene encodes CDR1 KGHSH and CDR2 LQKENI. The CDR3 is made up of 14 amino acids. V trimming: 3 bases; J trimming: 8 bases; junction bases outside the gene matches: 7. As DNA, the CDR3 is TGTGCCAGCTCACCCGGGACAGTTGACGATGAGCAGTTCTTC. Translated, it gives CASSPGTVDDEQFF.

The V call is TRBV28, the J call TRBJ2-1, with a weak D call TRBD2 (5 bases). The CDR3 spans 12 residues. With 7 bases removed from V and 10 bases from J, the gap between germline ends came to 14 bases. Germline V gene data show CDR1 as MDHEN and CDR2 as SYDVKM. This CDR3 is CASTSSGGEQFF. The CDR3 nucleotides are TGTGCCAGCACCTCGAGCGGCGGAGAGCAGTTCTTC.

The chain combines TRBV11-2 with TRBJ1-2; D is possibly TRBD1 (6 bases). Germline values: CDR1 SGHAT, CDR2 FQNNGV. The CDR3 has 15 amino acids. Trimming shortened V by 3 bases and J by 1 base, and 12 bases separated the two germline ends. As DNA, the CDR3 is TGTGCCAGCAGCTTGGCAGGGGAGCGTAACTATGGCTACACCTTC. Residues: CASSLAGERNYGYTF.

The rearrangement joins TRBV5-6 to TRBJ2-1; TRBD2 matches 10 bases. The germline V gene encodes CDR1 SGHDT and CDR2 YYEEEE. CDR3 length: 16 residues. Trimming at V came to 4 bases and at J to 8 bases, leaving 12 bases not matched to a gene. CDR3 in amino acids: CASSRYGLAETDEQFF. The CDR3 nucleotides are TGTGCCAGCAGCCGATACGGACTAGCGGAGACCGATGAGCAGTTCTTC.

This clone has a handful of counts. CDR3: CAWRPEGRETQYF. The CDR3 DNA reads TGTGCCTGGAGGCCGGAGGGGCGGGAGACCCAGTACTTC. V and J are TRBV30 and TRBJ2-5; D perhaps matches TRBD2 (6 bases). The V gene lost 3 bases and the J gene lost 5 bases, with 13 bases spanning the gap. Looked up from germline, CDR1 is GTSNPN and CDR2 is SVGIG (reference sequence). This CDR3 has 13 residues.

The chain is built from TRBV2 and TRBJ2-5; no reliable D call. Germline V gene lookup returns CDR1 SNHLY and CDR2 FYNNEI. V was cut by 3 bases and J by 5 bases, with 7 bases left in between. The CDR3 is 12 residues long. Written as DNA, the CDR3 is TGTGCCAGCAGTGAGTCCAGGGAGACCCAGTACTTC. Translated, it gives CASSESRETQYF. Together with reference TRBV2 and TRBJ2-5, the CDR3 gives the full variable domain: EPEVTQTPSHQVTQMGQEVILRCVPISNHLYFYWYRQILGQKVEFLVSFYNNEISEKSEIFDDQFSVERPDGSNFTLKIRSTKLEDSAMYFCASSESRETQYFGPGTRLLVL.

V and J are TRBV6-1 and TRBJ2-3; weak D call: TRBD2 (6 bases). Germline CDR1 is MNHNS and CDR2 is SASEGT. V shed 6 bases and J shed 1 base, with 14 bases lying between them. The CDR3 runs to 15 residues. The CDR3 DNA sequence: TGTGCCAGCAGCCTCGTCGGGACTCGCACAGATACGCAGTATTTT. It codes for CASSLVGTRTDTQYF.

J is TRBJ1-1 and V is TRBV6-1; no reliable D call. The V end lost 6 bases, the J end lost 5 bases, and 10 bases lay between the germline ends. The germline V gene encodes CDR1 MNHNS and CDR2 SASEGT. The CDR3 is 12 residues long. The CDR3 loop is CASRGVVTEAFF. The CDR3 DNA reads TGTGCCAGCAGGGGCGTCGTGACTGAAGCTTTCTTT.

The V gene is TRBV28, the J gene TRBJ1-2, with 9 bases fitting TRBD1. V trimming: 2 bases; J trimming: 6 bases; junction bases outside the gene matches: 1. Germline V gene lookup returns CDR1 MDHEN and CDR2 SYDVKM. The CDR3 has 13 amino acids. CDR3 in DNA: TGTGCCAGCAGTTTAGGGACAGGGAATGGCTACACCTTC. Its protein product is CASSLGTGNGYTF.

The CDR3 DNA reads as TGCGCCAGCAGCTTGGTGGAGCCGGGTAGCACAGATACGCAGTATTTT. Protein sequence: CASSLVEPGSTDTQYF. V is TRBV5-1 and J is TRBJ2-3; D is ambiguous. The CDR3 runs 16 residues. The V gene's germline CDR1 is SGHRS and CDR2 YFSETQ. V was shortened by 0 bases and J by 0 bases, with 11 bases between the two germline ends. Full variable domain (rest looked up from reference TRBV5-1 and TRBJ2-3): KAGVTQTPRYLIKTRGQQVTLSCSPISGHRSVSWYQQTPGQGLQFLFEYFSETQRNKGNFPGRFSGRQFSNSRSEMNVSTLELGDSALYLCASSLVEPGSTDTQYFGPGTRLTVL.

The V and J genes are TRBV4-2 and TRBJ2-7; 11 bases line up with TRBD2. The germline V gene encodes CDR1 LGHNA and CDR2 YNFKEQ. V dropped 5 bases and J dropped 3; count of bases not matched to a gene: 6. CDR3 length: 15 amino acids. CDR3 sequence reads: CASSVTSGGYYEQYF. The CDR3 bases are TGTGCCAGCAGCGTTACTAGCGGGGGCTACTACGAGCAGTACTTC.

The rearrangement joins TRBV5-4 to TRBJ2-7; possibly TRBD2 for D (6 bases). CDR3 size: 15 residues. Trimming took off 0 bases at V and 2 bases at J, with 12 bases between the two ends. Looked up from germline, CDR1 is SGHNT and CDR2 is YYREEE (reference sequence). The chain's CDR3 is CASSLEIAEAYEQYF. CDR3 nucleotides: TGTGCCAGCAGCTTGGAGATAGCGGAGGCCTACGAGCAGTACTTC.

This chain joins TRBV12-5 and TRBJ2-2; 10 bases align to TRBD1. The length of the CDR3 is 16 residues. The V segment lost 5 bases and the J segment 1 base; nucleotides outside the gene matches: 4. CDR1 LGHNT and CDR2 FRNRAP come from the germline V gene. Here the CDR3 DNA reads TGTGCTAGTGGTACCGGACAGGGGGGGAACACCGGGGAGCTGTTTTTT. As protein: CASGTGQGGNTGELFF.

The chain links TRBV6-5 to TRBJ1-2, with TRBD1 as a possible D gene (6 bases). Germline V gene sequence: CDR1 MNHEY, CDR2 SVGAGI. Trimming removed 3 bases from V and 5 bases from J, with 13 bases in between. CDR3 size: 14 residues. CDR3 loop: CASSYLGGSYGYTF. The CDR3 nucleotides are TGTGCCAGCAGTTATTTAGGGGGTTCGTATGGCTACACCTTC.

This clone was counted once. The V gene is TRBV30, the J gene TRBJ1-5; the D is unclear. Trimming shortened V by 0 bases and J by 3 bases, and 6 bases separated the two germline ends. The CDR3 is 13 residues long. Germline loops: CDR1 GTSNPN, CDR2 SVGIG (reference sequence). The CDR3 coding sequence is TGTGCCTGGAGTGTTAGTCACAATCAGCCCCAGCATTTT. It specifies CAWSVSHNQPQHF.